This T cell receptor (beta chain) was obtained from a study of T-cell memory formation after mild COVID-19. CDR3 size: 13 residues. Germline loops: CDR1 SGHRS, CDR2 YFSETQ. Deletions cut 0 bases from V and 1 base from J, with 4 bases between. This clonotype has at least ten counts. TCRdb re-analysed the 5' RACE reads in MiXCR, keeping a single row per CDR3 protein. The sample yields hundreds of thousands of distinct CDR3 sequences, approximately 19% seen once. The TCR originated in an adult woman who had mild COVID-19 (a few samples of this study predate the infection). Cell type and time point are not known. The chain joins TRBV5-1 to TRBJ1-1; D not certain. The sample was PBMCs or a T cell subset sorted from them (not recorded which). This CDR3 is CASSLEENTEAFF. In DNA form, the CDR3 reads TGCGCCAGCAGCTTGGAAGAGAACACTGAAGCTTTCTTT.